This T cell receptor beta chain derives from a study of T cells in Graves' hyperthyroidism and ophthalmopathy. Findings and caveats of the study: Most clonotypes expanded in the thyroid (above 0.001) were also present in blood.

The table lists this clonotype with many counts. The antigen is undetermined. Source material for PBMCs was more than 7.5 ml fresh peripheral blood. The CDR3 loop spans 13 amino acids. The germline V gene encodes CDR1 ENHRY and CDR2 SYGVKD. Trimming stripped 9 bases from V and 1 base from J, with 12 bases between. Authors of the study amplified TCR beta CDR3 regions from RNA transcripts. TCR CDR3 underwent first-round RT-PCR with the HTBI primer set. TCRdb ran MiXCR on the multiplex PCR reads and lists one entry per CDR3 protein. The table includes hundreds of thousands of distinct CDR3 sequences, about two fifths detected once.

Specimen: blood. This chain connects TRBV10-3 to TRBJ1-1; the D gene is possibly TRBD1 (5 bases). This sequence originates from a man between 18 and 29 years old with Graves' hyperthyroidism. The CDR3 here is CAIAGTGNTEAFF. The CDR3 DNA reads as TGTGCCATAGCCGGGACGGGGAACACTGAAGCTTTCTTT.